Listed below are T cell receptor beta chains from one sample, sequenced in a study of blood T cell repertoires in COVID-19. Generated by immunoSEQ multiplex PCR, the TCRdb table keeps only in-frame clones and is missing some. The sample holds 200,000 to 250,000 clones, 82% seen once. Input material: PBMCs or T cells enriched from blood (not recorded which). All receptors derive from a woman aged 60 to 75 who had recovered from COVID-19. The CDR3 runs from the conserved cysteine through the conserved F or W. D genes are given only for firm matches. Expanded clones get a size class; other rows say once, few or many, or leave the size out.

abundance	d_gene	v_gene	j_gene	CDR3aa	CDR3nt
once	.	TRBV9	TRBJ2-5	CASSVLDRRGTQYF	TGTGCCAGCAGCGTCCTCGATCGAAGAGGGACCCAGTACTTC
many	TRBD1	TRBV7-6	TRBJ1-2	CASSPNTGDSSGYTF	TGTGCCAGCAGCCCAAACACGGGGGACAGCTCCGGCTACACCTTC
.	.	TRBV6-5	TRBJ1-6	CASNKGVLDSPLHF	TGTGCCAGCAACAAAGGGGTATTAGATTCACCCCTCCACTTT
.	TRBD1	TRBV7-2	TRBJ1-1	CASSHRQGRGPAEAFF	TGTGCCAGCAGCCACAGACAGGGAAGGGGGCCCGCTGAAGCTTTCTTT
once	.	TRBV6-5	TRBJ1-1	CASSHREVAFF	TGTGCCAGCAGCCACAGGGAAGTAGCTTTCTTT
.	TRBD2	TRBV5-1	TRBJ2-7	CASSFSSGSPDRFF	TGCGCCAGCAGCTTTTCTAGCGGGAGCCCCGATCGTTTCTTC
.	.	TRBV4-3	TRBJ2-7	CASSKGQGHSYEQYF	TGCGCCAGCAGCAAGGGTCAGGGGCACTCCTACGAGCAGTACTTC
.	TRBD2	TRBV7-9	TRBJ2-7	CASSPGLSGRAALYEQYF	TGTGCCAGCAGCCCTGGACTAAGCGGGAGGGCCGCCCTCTACGAGCAGTACTTC
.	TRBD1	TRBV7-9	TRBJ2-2	CASLQDRGTNTGELFF	TGTGCCAGCCTCCAGGACAGGGGGACAAACACCGGGGAGCTGTTTTTT
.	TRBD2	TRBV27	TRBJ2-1	CASSKGGGGYNEQFF	TGTGCCAGCAGTAAAGGTGGGGGGGGCTACAATGAGCAGTTCTTC
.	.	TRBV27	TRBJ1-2	CASSLAGGRGYTF	TGTGCCAGCAGTTTAGCGGGGGGTCGTGGCTACACCTTC
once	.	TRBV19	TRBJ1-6	CASRTRDTSSYNSPLHF	TGTGCCAGTAGAACACGGGACACCAGCTCCTATAATTCACCCCTCCACTTT
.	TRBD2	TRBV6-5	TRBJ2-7	CASTPSGDYEQYF	TGTGCCAGCACGCCTAGCGGGGATTACGAGCAGTACTTC
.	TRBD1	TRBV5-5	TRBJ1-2	CASSLNAQGMDYGYTF	TGTGCCAGCAGCTTGAATGCACAGGGGATGGACTATGGCTACACCTTC
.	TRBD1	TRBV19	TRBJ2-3	CASRDRGRGRDTQYF	TGTGCCAGTAGAGACAGGGGGCGAGGACGGGATACGCAGTATTTT
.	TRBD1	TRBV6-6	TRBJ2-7	CASSSNRDRGLGEQYF	TGTGCCAGCAGTTCCAACCGGGACAGGGGGCTCGGGGAGCAGTACTTC
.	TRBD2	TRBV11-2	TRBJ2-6	CASSFPGGIRSGANVLTF	TGTGCCAGCAGCTTTCCGGGGGGGATCAGGTCTGGGGCCAACGTCCTGACTTTC
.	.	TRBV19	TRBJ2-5	CASSKQARETQYF	TGTGCCAGTAGTAAACAGGCTCGAGAGACCCAGTACTTC
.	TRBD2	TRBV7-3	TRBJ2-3	CASSRSGGSTDTQYF	TGTGCCAGCAGTCGATCGGGGGGTAGCACAGATACGCAGTATTTT
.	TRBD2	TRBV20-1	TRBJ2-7	CSASPTSGYEQYF	TGCAGTGCTAGTCCGACTAGCGGCTACGAGCAGTACTTC
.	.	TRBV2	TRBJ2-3	CASSGGVGGGTDTQYF	TGTGCCAGCAGTGGAGGTGTGGGGGGTGGCACAGATACGCAGTATTTT
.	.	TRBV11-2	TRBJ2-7	CASSIIGPPGLMYF	TGTGCCAGCAGCATTATCGGACCTCCGGGACTCATGTACTTC
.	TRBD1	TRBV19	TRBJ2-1	CASRDGGQGAYNEQFF	TGTGCCAGTAGAGACGGTGGACAGGGGGCTTACAATGAGCAGTTCTTC
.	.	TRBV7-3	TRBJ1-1	CASSLAANTEAFF	TGTGCCAGCAGCTTAGCGGCAAACACTGAAGCTTTCTTT
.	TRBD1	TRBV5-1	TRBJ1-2	CASSIDRADYGYTF	TGCGCCAGCAGCATAGACAGGGCGGACTATGGCTACACCTTC
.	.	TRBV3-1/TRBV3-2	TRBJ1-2	CASSQSDGGYGYTF	TGTGCCAGCAGCCAATCTGACGGGGGGTACGGCTACACCTTC
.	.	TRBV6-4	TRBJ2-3	CASSDGGRTAFCTDTQYF	TGTGCCAGCAGTGACGGTGGTAGGACAGCCTTTTGCACAGATACGCAGTATTTT
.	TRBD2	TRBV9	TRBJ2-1	CASTPRGGYGNNEQFF	TGTGCCAGCACCCCCCGGGGGGGATACGGTAACAATGAGCAGTTCTTC
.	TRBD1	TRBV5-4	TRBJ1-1	CASSSPDRVDTEAFF	TGTGCCAGCAGCTCCCCGGACAGGGTGGACACTGAAGCTTTCTTT
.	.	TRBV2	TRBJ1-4	CASSVFFPGTNEKLFF	TGTGCCAGCAGTGTCTTCTTCCCGGGGACTAATGAAAAACTGTTTTTT
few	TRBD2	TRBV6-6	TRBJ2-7	CASRRDKREFYEQYF	TGTGCCAGCCGGAGAGACAAGCGGGAGTTCTACGAGCAGTACTTC
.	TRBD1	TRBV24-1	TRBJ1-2	CATSEQTGWSGGYTF	TGTGCCACCAGTGAACAGACAGGGTGGAGTGGTGGCTACACCTTC
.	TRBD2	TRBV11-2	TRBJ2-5	CASSPLAGGGRGRETQYF	TGTGCCAGCAGCCCGTTAGCGGGAGGAGGGAGGGGCCGAGAGACCCAGTACTTC
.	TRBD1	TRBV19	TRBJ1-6	CASTPSSPGQGYSPLHF	TGTGCCAGTACCCCATCCTCACCGGGACAGGGATATTCACCCCTCCACTTT
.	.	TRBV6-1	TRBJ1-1	CASSEVPALNTEAFF	TGTGCCAGCAGTGAAGTTCCAGCGTTGAACACTGAAGCTTTCTTT
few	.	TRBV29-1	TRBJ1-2	CSVGTERFYGYTF	TGCAGCGTTGGTACAGAGAGATTCTATGGCTACACCTTC
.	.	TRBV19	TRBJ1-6	CASSHPGQRVLHF	TGTGCCAGTAGTCATCCTGGCCAGCGAGTCCTCCACTTT
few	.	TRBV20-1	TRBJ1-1	CSAVREPEAFF	TGCAGTGCGGTCCGGGAACCTGAAGCTTTCTTT
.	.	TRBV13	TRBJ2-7	CASSTAGKTYEQYF	TGTGCCAGCAGCACGGCAGGGAAAACCTACGAGCAGTACTTC
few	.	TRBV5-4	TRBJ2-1	CASSLWQGSHNEQFF	TGTGCCAGCAGCTTGTGGCAGGGATCCCACAATGAGCAGTTCTTC
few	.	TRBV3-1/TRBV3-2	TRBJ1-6	CASSQTPSGSPLHF	TGTGCCAGCAGCCAGACCCCCTCGGGTTCACCCCTCCACTTT
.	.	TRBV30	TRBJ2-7	CAWSLLQVYEQYF	TGTGCCTGGAGTCTACTCCAAGTCTACGAGCAGTACTTC
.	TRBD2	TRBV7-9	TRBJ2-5	CASSPTRLAGWSETQYF	TGTGCCAGCAGCCCGACCCGACTAGCGGGATGGTCGGAGACCCAGTACTTC
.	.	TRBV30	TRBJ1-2	CAWSRTEGAGYTF	TGTGCCTGGAGTCGTACAGAGGGCGCCGGCTACACCTTC
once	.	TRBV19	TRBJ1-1	CASRDSNTEAFF	TGTGCCAGTCGGGATTCGAACACTGAAGCTTTCTTT
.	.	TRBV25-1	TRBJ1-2	CASSDRQGLGYTF	TGTGCCAGCAGTGACCGCCAGGGGCTAGGATACACCTTC
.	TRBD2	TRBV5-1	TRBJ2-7	CASSDLAGGDYEQYF	TGCGCCAGCAGCGACCTAGCGGGAGGAGACTACGAGCAGTACTTC
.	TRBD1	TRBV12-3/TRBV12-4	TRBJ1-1	CASSETGDGAFF	TGTGCCAGCAGCGAGACAGGGGATGGGGCTTTCTTT